A selection of T cell receptor beta chains follows, all from one sample in a study of blood T cell repertoires in COVID-19. TCRdb's copy holds only in-frame clones and misses some; the assay was immunoSEQ multiplex PCR. The sample lists about 100,000 clones; roughly 92% were seen once. Sequencing was performed on peripheral blood. The source of these receptors is a man aged 65 to 79 with acute or convalescent COVID-19. Both conserved end residues are part of each CDR3. The order of the fields is J gene, V gene, CDR3 protein.

>TRBJ2-3|TRBV5-1
CASSLAQGGTDTQYF
>TRBJ1-4|TRBV4-3
CASSQDSGGGAFGEKLFF
>TRBJ1-2|TRBV5-4
CASSLTSAQNDGYTF
>TRBJ1-1|TRBV5-6
CASSLFPNTEAFF
>TRBJ2-7|TRBV2
CASSDDVEGTYEQYF
>TRBJ1-3|TRBV18
CASSPPGQSSGNTIYF
>TRBJ2-1|TRBV6-5
CASSYSLAEYNEQFF
>TRBJ1-4|TRBV18
CASSPLGEKLFF
>TRBJ2-5|TRBV5-4
CASSLGQQETQYF
>TRBJ2-7|TRBV10-2
CASTGLAGVGEQYF
>TRBJ2-3|TRBV19
CASTRRGTQYF